This T cell receptor beta chain came from a study of OX40 agonist ivuxolimab in advanced cancers. Study outcomes and limitations: In the 0.1 to 3.0 mg/kg range, CD4+ and CD8+ blood T cells had expanded clonally by week 6. Among expanded peripheral T cells, antigen specificity went undetermined. Averaged across samples, CD8+ T cells carried more expanded clones than CD4+ did.

To note about this clone: What it binds is unknown.

With 6 bases clipped from V and 0 bases from J, the junction kept 8 bases outside the gene matches. The CDR3 consists of 16 residues. Germline V CDR1 and CDR2: MDHEN, SYDVKM. Exclusion of a patient followed from autoimmune disease history or systemic immunosuppression. Repertoires were generated with immunoSEQ multiplex PCR, while TCRdb's copy carries only in-frame clones and drops some. The sample includes 50,000 or so clones, about 90% of them seen just once. The V call is TRBV28, the J call TRBJ1-1; TRBD1 matches at 9 bases. Sequences were derived from CD4+ or CD8+ T cells sorted from blood, sampled in a trial of the OX40 agonist ivuxolimab. This sequence was found in an adult with an advanced solid tumor such as melanoma, head and neck, liver or kidney cancer. This chain's CDR3 is CASSRDREVMNTEAFF. CDR3 in DNA: TGTGCCAGCAGCCGGGACAGGGAAGTAATGAACACTGAAGCTTTCTTT.